This T cell receptor beta chain was profiled in a study of brain metastases from non-small cell lung cancer. Trimming left V 0 bases short and J 7 bases short, with 7 bases between. The CDR3 contains 13 residues. Looked up from germline, CDR1 is LGHNA and CDR2 is YNFKEQ. Measured with immunoSEQ multiplex PCR; TCRdb has only the in-frame clones, and not every one. The sample lists approximately 900 clones; 70% to 90% were seen once. The chain couples TRBV4-2 to TRBJ1-5; D uncertain. The clonotype was recovered from a donor at least 40 years old with non-small cell lung cancer. Sequencing was carried out using tumor-adjacent normal tissue. The CDR3 loop reads CASSQDLLQPQHF. The CDR3 DNA reads TGTGCCAGCAGCCAAGATCTGTTGCAGCCCCAGCATTTT.